Below are 11 T cell receptor beta chains sequenced from a single sample in a study of technical replicates of blood from a few donors. Using immunoSEQ multiplex PCR, the repertoire was profiled, and TCRdb retains in-frame clones only, with some absent. The sample includes 65,000 to 95,000 clones, roughly 93% of them seen just once. The sequenced sample consisted of T cells isolated from PBMCs. These receptors originate from a human donor in good health.

The chain employs TRBV19 and TRBJ2-1; 8 bases match TRBD2. J gave up 5 bases and V 7 bases, and 7 bases lay outside the gene matches. There are 14 residues in the CDR3. Germline values: CDR1 LNHDA, CDR2 SQIVND (reference sequence). The DNA for the CDR3 is TGTGCCAGTACGGAGCGGGGGCGGAACAATGAGCAGTTCTTC. Its protein product is CASTERGRNNEQFF.

This clone showed up just a few times. The chain uses TRBV18 and TRBJ1-1, with D maybe TRBD1 (5 bases). There are 14 residues in the CDR3. V lost 2 bases and J lost 0, with 7 bases in between. In germline, CDR1 is KGHSH, CDR2 LQKENI. The CDR3 loop is CASSPGHLNTEAFF. CDR3 DNA: TGTGCCAGCTCACCAGGACACTTGAACACTGAAGCTTTCTTT.

The chain joins TRBV2 to TRBJ2-5, with 13 bases aligning to TRBD2. The germline CDR1 and CDR2 sequences are SNHLY and FYNNEI. CDR3 length equals 16 residues. V lost 2 bases to trimming and J lost 3 bases; unmatched junction nucleotides: 3. The CDR3 DNA reads TGTGCCAGCAGTGAAATCGGACTAGCGGGGGAAGAGACCCAGTACTTC. Translated: CASSEIGLAGEETQYF.

The chain employs TRBV4-1 and TRBJ1-5; TRBD1 agrees at 7 bases. This CDR3 has 15 residues. The V gene's germline CDR1 is MGHRA and CDR2 YSYEKL. V trimming: 4 bases; J trimming: 0 bases; junction bases outside the gene matches: 3. The CDR3, as DNA: TGCGCCAGCAGCCGACAGGGATATAGCAATCAGCCCCAGCATTTT. Its translation is CASSRQGYSNQPQHF.

V gene TRBV5-6 combines with J gene TRBJ2-2; D remains ambiguous. Trimming left V 1 base short and J 5 bases short, with 12 bases between. Germline V gene sequence: CDR1 SGHDT, CDR2 YYEEEE. This CDR3 contains 15 residues. CDR3 amino acids: CASSLSQRRTGELFF. The CDR3 DNA reads TGTGCCAGCAGCTTGTCCCAGCGTCGGACCGGGGAGCTGTTTTTT. The variable domain in full, completed from reference TRBV5-6 and TRBJ2-2, reads DAGVTQSPTHLIKTRGQQVTLRCSPKSGHDTVSWYQQALGQGPQFIFQYYEEEERQRGNFPDRFSGHQFPNYSSELNVNALLLGDSALYLCASSLSQRRTGELFFGEGSRLTVL.

This clone has a single count. The chain recombines TRBV5-4 with TRBJ2-7; possible D gene TRBD2, 6 bases. The germline V gene encodes CDR1 SGHNT and CDR2 YYREEE (reference sequence). V lost 2 bases and J 2 bases, leaving 11 bases between the germline ends. The CDR3 has 14 residues. The CDR3 loop is CASSFTSTTYEQYF. In nucleotides, the CDR3 is TGTGCCAGCAGCTTTACTAGCACTACCTACGAGCAGTACTTC. Using reference TRBV5-4 and TRBJ2-7 for the parts outside the CDR3, the full variable domain is ETGVTQSPTHLIKTRGQQVTLRCSSQSGHNTVSWYQQALGQGPQFIFQYYREEENGRGNFPPRFSGLQFPNYSSELNVNALELDDSALYLCASSFTSTTYEQYFGPGTRLTVT.

This CDR3 is CASSLQGTGELFF. The CDR3 DNA reads as TGTGCCAGCAGCTTGCAGGGCACCGGGGAGCTGTTTTTT. The chain carries TRBV5-6 and TRBJ2-2, with D possibly being TRBD1 (5 bases). Looked up from germline, CDR1 is SGHDT and CDR2 is YYEEEE. The length of the CDR3 is 13 residues. The V end was cut by 1 base, the J end by 4 bases, with 5 bases between.

V usage is TRBV2 and J usage is TRBJ2-3; a weak D match, TRBD2 (6 bases). Germline CDR1 reads SNHLY; CDR2 reads FYNNEI. The V and J ends lost 6 bases and 1 base respectively, with 14 bases between them. This CDR3 is built from 15 residues. The DNA for the CDR3 is TGTGCCAGCAGAGGGAGCGGGCCCCGCACAGATACGCAGTATTTT. Translation gives CASRGSGPRTDTQYF.

The chain combines TRBV5-1 with TRBJ1-5; 7 bases map to TRBD1. CDR3 length: 13 amino acids. Per the germline V gene, CDR1 is SGHRS and CDR2 is YFSETQ. Trimming removed 2 bases from V and 4 bases from J; junction bases left unmatched: 0. This CDR3 reads CASSLQGNQPQHF. CDR3 nucleotide sequence: TGCGCCAGCAGCTTACAGGGGAATCAGCCCCAGCATTTT.

This chain uses TRBV2 with TRBJ2-2, with 13 bases fitting TRBD2. Germline V gene lookup returns CDR1 SNHLY and CDR2 FYNNEI. V was clipped by 7 bases and J by 3 bases; unmatched bases: 5. This CDR3 contains 16 residues. CDR3 residues: CASKGLAGEHTGELFF. The CDR3 DNA reads as TGTGCCAGCAAAGGACTAGCGGGAGAGCACACCGGGGAGCTGTTTTTT. Full variable domain (missing parts from reference TRBV2 and TRBJ2-2): EPEVTQTPSHQVTQMGQEVILRCVPISNHLYFYWYRQILGQKVEFLVSFYNNEISEKSEIFDDQFSVERPDGSNFTLKIRSTKLEDSAMYFCASKGLAGEHTGELFFGEGSRLTVL.

The CDR3 DNA reads TGTGCCAGTTGTGACATGTCTTCGTCTGGGGCCAACGTCCTGACTTTC. Translation gives CASCDMSSSGANVLTF. V is TRBV19 and J is TRBJ2-6, with D unresolved. Germline CDR1 is LNHDA and CDR2 is SQIVND (reference sequence). The CDR3 sequence is 16 residues long. Trimming removed 8 bases at V and 1 base at J, with 15 bases between. Together with reference TRBV19 and TRBJ2-6, the CDR3 gives the full variable domain: DGGITQSPKYLFRKEGQNVTLSCEQNLNHDAMYWYRQDPGQGLRLIYYSQIVNDFQKGDIAEGYSVSREKKESFPLTVTSAQKNPTAFYLCASCDMSSSGANVLTFGAGSRLTVL.